Below, 27 T cell receptor beta chains from the same sample are listed, as sequenced in a study of T cell repertoires in ileal Crohn's disease. Sequencing used immunoSEQ multiplex PCR; TCRdb keeps in-frame clones, though not all of them. The data hold under 35,000 clones, with about 80% observed a single time. Sequenced material: ileal tissue. Receptor source: an adult with Crohn's disease.

The chain links TRBV5-1 to TRBJ2-1, with D perhaps matching TRBD2 (6 bases). Per the germline V gene, CDR1 is SGHRS and CDR2 is YFSETQ. The CDR3 runs to 13 residues. The ends were cut back, 0 bases at V and 12 bases at J, with 13 bases in the middle. The CDR3 here is CASSLEGLRGQFF. The CDR3 bases are TGCGCCAGCAGCTTGGAAGGGTTGCGGGGGCAGTTCTTC.

The chain uses TRBV6-1 and TRBJ2-5; 16 positions agree with TRBD2. Germline CDR1 and CDR2: MNHNS and SASEGT. V lost 4 bases and J lost 5; bases outside the gene matches: 10. The CDR3 has 18 amino acids. CDR3 in amino acids: CASSGGTSGRAGTETQYF. CDR3 DNA sequence: TGTGCCAGCAGTGGGGGGACTAGCGGGAGGGCCGGAACGGAGACCCAGTACTTC.

This chain uses TRBV5-1 with TRBJ1-4, with D perhaps matching TRBD1 (6 bases). V dropped 0 bases and J dropped 0 bases, with 12 bases sitting between them. There are 17 residues in the CDR3. The germline V gene has CDR1 SGHRS and CDR2 YFSETQ. This CDR3 is CASSLAGTFATNEKLFF. In DNA form, the CDR3 reads TGCGCCAGCAGCTTGGCCGGGACATTCGCAACTAATGAAAAACTGTTTTTT.

The chain employs TRBV5-1 and TRBJ2-3; TRBD2 aligns across 7 bases. This CDR3 region has 14 residues. Germline trimming cut 2 bases from V and 6 bases from J; bases unmatched to any gene: 6. Germline loops: CDR1 SGHRS, CDR2 YFSETQ. CDR3 sequence: CASSLRTSTDTQYF. The CDR3 nucleotides read TGCGCCAGCAGCTTACGGACTAGTACGGATACGCAGTATTTT.

This rearrangement joins TRBV5-5 to TRBJ2-7, with 7 bases lining up with TRBD2. The junction had 9 bases not matched to a gene; V was cut back by 2 bases and J by 1 base. Germline assignment: CDR1 SGHKS and CDR2 YYEKEE (reference sequence). The CDR3 consists of 16 residues. The CDR3 here is CASSFVPLADSYEQYF. The CDR3 bases are TGTGCCAGCAGCTTCGTCCCCCTAGCGGATTCCTACGAGCAGTACTTC.

A few counts support this clone. The chain uses TRBV7-2 and TRBJ2-5; 8 positions match TRBD2. The CDR3 runs 12 residues. CDR1 is SGHTA, CDR2 FQGNSA, per germline. J lost 7 bases, V lost 10 bases, and 8 bases had no gene match. CDR3 in amino acids: CATSAGAVTQYF. CDR3 DNA: TGTGCCACGTCAGCGGGGGCGGTGACCCAGTACTTC.

V gene TRBV5-5 combines with J gene TRBJ2-7; tentatively, D is TRBD2 (5 bases). The germline gives CDR1 SGHKS, CDR2 YYEKEE (reference sequence). This CDR3 region has 12 residues. V shed 3 bases and J shed 2 bases, with 6 bases lying between them. The CDR3 loop is CASSYGTYEQYF. DNA of the CDR3: TGTGCCAGCAGCTACGGGACCTACGAGCAGTACTTC.

The chain couples TRBV6-5 to TRBJ2-1, with D possibly matching TRBD2 (5 bases). This CDR3 comprises 13 residues. Trimming shortened V by 4 bases and J by 13 bases, and 17 bases separated the two germline ends. Germline-derived CDR1 and CDR2 are MNHEY and SVGAGI. The CDR3 DNA sequence: TGTGCCAGCAGTTTTGAGGGCGGACTTACACAGTTCTTC. This encodes CASSFEGGLTQFF.

This clone was seen only once. The chain employs TRBV5-1 and TRBJ1-2; D gene unclear. In germline, CDR1 is SGHRS, CDR2 YFSETQ. The CDR3 is 13 residues long. The V end was cut by 0 bases, the J end by 6 bases, with 9 bases between. The CDR3: CASSLASGHGYTF. The CDR3 DNA follows: TGCGCCAGCAGCTTGGCGTCAGGTCATGGCTACACCTTC.

The V and J genes are TRBV29-1 and TRBJ2-5; tentatively, D is TRBD1 (6 bases). The assigned J gene may be wrong: the sequence end matches TRBJ2-7 better. The CDR3 is made up of 15 amino acids. Germline V gene sequence: CDR1 SQVTM, CDR2 ANQGSEA. The CDR3 loop reads CSVEGTPQGSYEQYF. The CDR3 coding sequence is TGCAGCGTTGAAGGAACCCCACAGGGTTCCTACGAGCAGTACTTC.

The chain combines TRBV5-4 with TRBJ1-3, with D uncertain. Germline-derived CDR1 and CDR2 are SGHNT and YYREEE (reference sequence). The CDR3 has 14 amino acids. V lost 1 base and J lost 8, with 13 bases in between. The DNA of the CDR3 is TGTGCCAGCAGCTTGTGGCGGCGACCAGACACCATATATTTT. It codes for CASSLWRRPDTIYF.

The V call is TRBV2, the J call TRBJ2-5, with no clear D. CDR1 is SNHLY and CDR2 is FYNNEI in the germline V gene. V dropped 10 bases and J dropped 7 bases, with 19 bases sitting between them. The CDR3 spans 13 residues. CDR3 nucleotide sequence: TGTGCCACCAGCGCCCACTTTCCCGGGACCCAGTACTTC. Translating it yields CATSAHFPGTQYF.

V usage is TRBV2 and J usage is TRBJ1-5, with TRBD1 as a possible D gene (6 bases). Germline V gives CDR1 SNHLY, CDR2 FYNNEI. The CDR3 length is 13 residues. Trimming left V 7 bases short and J 9 bases short, with 16 bases between. DNA of the CDR3: TGTGCCAGCACGAGGGGGTCGGGGCGGCCCCAGCATTTT. This sequence encodes CASTRGSGRPQHF.

The chain links TRBV30 to TRBJ1-5, with 7 bases identical to TRBD1. With 3 bases clipped from V and 6 bases from J, the junction kept 2 bases outside the gene matches. Germline assignment: CDR1 GTSNPN and CDR2 SVGIG (reference sequence). This CDR3 spans 12 amino acids. CDR3 coding DNA: TGTGCCTGGAGACAGGGGTCTCAGCCCCAGCATTTT. Translation: CAWRQGSQPQHF. The whole variable domain, remainder taken from reference TRBV30 and TRBJ1-5, is SQTIHQWPATLVQPVGSPLSLECTVEGTSNPNLYWYRQAAGRGLQLLFYSVGIGQISSEVPQNLSASRPQDRQFILSSKKLLLSDSGFYLCAWRQGSQPQHFGDGTRLSIL.

This clone was recorded a few times. The rearrangement uses TRBV4-1 and TRBJ1-2; D not resolved. Germline V CDR1 and CDR2: MGHRA, YSYEKL. This CDR3 has 14 residues. The germline V and J ends were trimmed by 0 bases and 3 bases, with 8 bases remaining between them. CDR3 in DNA: TGCGCCAGCAGCCAAGATTCAGGCTACTATGGCTACACCTTC. The encoded protein is CASSQDSGYYGYTF.

Written as DNA, the CDR3 is TGTGCCAGCACCCGGGTCCCTGGGGCTAACACTGAAGCTTTCTTT. This encodes CASTRVPGANTEAFF. The J gene is TRBJ1-1, the V gene TRBV6-6; a weak D match, TRBD1 (5 bases). The CDR3 is 15 residues long. CDR1 and CDR2 (germline): MNHNY, SVGAGI (reference sequence). V was cut by 7 bases and J by 2 bases, with 17 bases left in between.

V and J are TRBV30 and TRBJ2-3; D remains ambiguous. The CDR3 spans 11 residues. Germline CDR1 is GTSNPN and CDR2 is SVGIG (reference sequence). V shed 0 bases and J shed 7 bases, with 5 bases lying between them. The CDR3, as DNA: TGTGCCTGGAGTGTATGGCATACGCAGTATTTT. Its translation: CAWSVWHTQYF.

V usage is TRBV7-9 and J usage is TRBJ2-5, with TRBD1 matching over 8 bases. The germline CDR1 and CDR2 sequences are SEHNR and FQNEAQ (reference sequence). CDR3 length equals 15 residues. V gave up 4 bases and J gave up 4 bases; unmatched junction bases: 8. CDR3 nucleotide sequence: TGTGCCAGCAGCTCGATTTCAGGGGGCGCAGAGACCCAGTACTTC. The encoded protein is CASSSISGGAETQYF.

The chain employs TRBV18 and TRBJ2-7, with TRBD2 matching 15 bases. With 4 bases clipped from V and 6 bases from J, the junction kept 1 base outside the gene matches. Germline V lookup: CDR1 KGHSH, CDR2 LQKENI. The CDR3 extends over 14 amino acids. The CDR3: CASSRGLAGGEQYF. Written as DNA, the CDR3 is TGTGCCAGCTCACGGGGACTAGCGGGAGGCGAGCAGTACTTC.

This sequence joins TRBV27 and TRBJ2-5, with 8 bases aligning to TRBD2. The J call may not be correct, given that the DNA end is closer to TRBJ2-7. Germline lookup yields CDR1 MNHEY and CDR2 SMNVEV (reference sequence). The CDR3 has 15 residues. DNA of the CDR3: TGTGCCAGCAGTTTAGGAGCGGGAGAGGCCTACGAGCAGTACTTC. It specifies CASSLGAGEAYEQYF.

The chain joins TRBV19 to TRBJ1-6; no clear D. This CDR3 contains 15 residues. V lost 6 bases, J lost 7 bases, and 16 bases lay in between. CDR1 and CDR2 from the germline V gene are LNHDA and SQIVND (reference sequence). The CDR3 spells CASSPWAVLNSPLHF. The CDR3 bases are TGTGCCAGTAGCCCCTGGGCAGTCCTCAATTCACCCCTCCACTTT.

This sequence joins TRBV6-5 and TRBJ2-7; D gene uncertain. V shed 4 bases and J shed 2 bases, with 6 bases lying between them. The CDR3 extends over 12 amino acids. Germline CDR1 MNHEY, CDR2 SVGAGI. CDR3 region: CASSSSAYEQYF. As DNA, the CDR3 is TGTGCCAGCAGTTCGTCTGCCTACGAGCAGTACTTC.

The genes are TRBV7-2 and TRBJ2-7; D is possibly TRBD1 (5 bases). Germline V gene data show CDR1 as SGHTA and CDR2 as FQGNSA. This CDR3 comprises 15 residues. Trimming cost V 4 bases and J 6 bases, with 19 bases left between them. CDR3 amino acids: CASSSEAGRLAEQYF. CDR3 nucleotides: TGTGCCAGCAGCTCCGAAGCAGGGCGTTTAGCCGAGCAGTACTTC.

The DNA of the CDR3 is TGTGCCAGCAGTGAAACCCCAGGGTTGGGGCAGTACTTC. Amino acid sequence: CASSETPGLGQYF. This chain uses TRBV6-1 with TRBJ2-7; perhaps TRBD1 as D (5 bases). Germline V gives CDR1 MNHNS, CDR2 SASEGT. The CDR3 covers 13 residues. V was pared by 2 bases and J by 9 bases, with 14 bases between.

This rearrangement joins TRBV4-2 to TRBJ1-4; TRBD1 aligns across 7 bases. Germline CDR1 reads LGHNA; CDR2 reads YNFKEQ. The CDR3 consists of 16 residues. V lost 3 bases to trimming and J lost 5 bases; unmatched junction nucleotides: 9. For the CDR3, the DNA is TGTGCCAGCAGCCAGCCTGACAGGGCGGAAAATGAAAAACTGTTTTTT. Encoded protein: CASSQPDRAENEKLFF.

V is TRBV6-6 and J is TRBJ2-1; 7 bases are shared with TRBD1. CDR1 and CDR2 from the germline V gene are MNHNY and SVGAGI (reference sequence). Germline trimming cut 7 bases from V and 0 bases from J; bases unmatched to any gene: 3. The CDR3 has 14 residues. As DNA, the CDR3 is TGTGCCAGCATGGGACAGAGCTCCTACAATGAGCAGTTCTTC. Translation gives CASMGQSSYNEQFF.

The genes are TRBV6-1 and TRBJ1-3, with D perhaps matching TRBD1 (5 bases). Trimming cost V 4 bases and J 0 bases, with 13 bases left between them. The CDR3 has 16 amino acids. CDR1 is MNHNS and CDR2 is SASEGT in the germline V gene. In DNA form, the CDR3 reads TGTGCCAGCAGTGTCAGGGAGGGGAGCTCTGGAAACACCATATATTTT. Residues: CASSVREGSSGNTIYF.